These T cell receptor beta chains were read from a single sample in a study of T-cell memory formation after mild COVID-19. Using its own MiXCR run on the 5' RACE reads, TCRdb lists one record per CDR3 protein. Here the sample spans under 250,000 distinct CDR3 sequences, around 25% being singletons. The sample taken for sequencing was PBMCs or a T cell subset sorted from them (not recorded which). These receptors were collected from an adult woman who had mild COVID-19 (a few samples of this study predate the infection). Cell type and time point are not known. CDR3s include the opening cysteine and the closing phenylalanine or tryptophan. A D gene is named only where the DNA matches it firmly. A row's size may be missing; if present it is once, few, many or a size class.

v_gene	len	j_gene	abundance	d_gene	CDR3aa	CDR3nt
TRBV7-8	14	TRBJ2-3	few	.	CASSDRAGTDTQYF	TGTGCCAGCAGCGACAGGGCGGGAACAGATACGCAGTATTTT
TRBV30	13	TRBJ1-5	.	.	CAWRPDLNQPQHF	TGTGCCTGGAGACCGGACCTCAATCAGCCCCAGCATTTT
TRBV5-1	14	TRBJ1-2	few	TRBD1	CASSSLGQGYGYTF	TGCGCCAGCAGCTCCCTAGGACAGGGATATGGCTACACCTTC
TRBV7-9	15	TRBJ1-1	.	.	CASSLTRDWNTEAFF	TGTGCCAGCAGCTTAACCAGGGATTGGAACACTGAAGCTTTCTTT
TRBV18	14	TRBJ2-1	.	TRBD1	CASSPRTGYNEQFF	TGTGCCAGCTCACCAAGGACAGGGTACAATGAGCAGTTCTTC
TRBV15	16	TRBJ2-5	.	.	CATSRERDRYQETQYF	TGTGCCACCAGCAGAGAGCGGGACAGATATCAAGAGACCCAGTACTTC
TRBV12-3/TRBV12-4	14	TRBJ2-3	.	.	CASAGLALTDTQYF	TGTGCCAGCGCCGGGCTAGCCCTCACAGATACGCAGTATTTT
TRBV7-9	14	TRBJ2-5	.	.	CASSSDGDQETQYF	TGTGCCAGCAGCTCAGACGGGGACCAAGAGACCCAGTACTTC
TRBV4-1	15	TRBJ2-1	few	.	CASSEFDREVDEQFF	TGCGCCAGCAGCGAGTTTGACAGGGAGGTCGATGAGCAGTTCTTC
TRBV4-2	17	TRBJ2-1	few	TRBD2	CASSQDASGRPYNEQFF	TGTGCCAGCAGCCAAGACGCTAGCGGGAGACCATACAATGAGCAGTTCTTC
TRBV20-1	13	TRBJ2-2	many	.	CSASRRGGRELFF	TGCAGTGCTAGTCGGAGGGGAGGCCGGGAGCTGTTTTTT
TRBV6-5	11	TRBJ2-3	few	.	CATSAADTQYF	TGTGCCACCTCCGCAGCGGATACGCAGTATTTT
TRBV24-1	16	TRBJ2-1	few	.	CATSGTLPSSYNEQFF	TGTGCCACCAGTGGTACCCTTCCGAGCTCCTACAATGAGCAGTTCTTC
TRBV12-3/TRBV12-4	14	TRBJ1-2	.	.	CASRPIPGLGGYTF	TGTGCCAGCAGGCCGATCCCCGGGCTGGGTGGCTACACCTTC
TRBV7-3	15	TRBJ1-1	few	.	CASSLQGTPNTEAFF	TGTGCCAGCAGCTTACAAGGGACACCGAACACTGAAGCTTTCTTT
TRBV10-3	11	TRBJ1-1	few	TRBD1	CATGTDTEAFF	TGTGCCACTGGGACAGACACTGAAGCTTTCTTT
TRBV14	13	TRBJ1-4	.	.	CASSLLGVEKLFF	TGTGCCAGCAGCCTCTTAGGGGTTGAAAAACTGTTTTTT
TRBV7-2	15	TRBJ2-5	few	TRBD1	CASSLAPGQQETQYF	TGTGCCAGCAGCTTAGCTCCGGGACAGCAAGAGACCCAGTACTTC
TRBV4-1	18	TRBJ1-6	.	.	CASSQSRQSLSYNSPLHF	TGCGCCAGCAGCCAATCCCGACAGAGCCTCTCCTATAATTCACCCCTCCACTTT
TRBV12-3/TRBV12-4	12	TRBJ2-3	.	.	CASDLGGDTQYF	TGTGCCAGCGACCTGGGGGGTGATACGCAGTATTTT
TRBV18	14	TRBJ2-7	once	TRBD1	CASSGRTGTYEQYF	TGTGCCAGCTCGGGAAGGACAGGGACATACGAGCAGTACTTC
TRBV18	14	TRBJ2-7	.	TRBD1	CASSRDRMTYEQYF	TGTGCCAGCTCACGGGACAGGATGACCTACGAGCAGTACTTC
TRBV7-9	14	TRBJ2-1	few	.	CASSLRGRDDEQFF	TGTGCCAGCAGCTTACGGGGCAGGGACGATGAGCAGTTCTTC
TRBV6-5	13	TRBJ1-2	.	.	CASVGRGYWSYTF	TGTGCCAGCGTGGGCCGGGGCTACTGGAGCTACACCTTC
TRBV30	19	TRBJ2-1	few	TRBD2	CAWSEGTSVFLGAYNEQFF	TGTGCCTGGAGCGAGGGGACTAGCGTCTTCCTTGGGGCCTACAATGAGCAGTTCTTC
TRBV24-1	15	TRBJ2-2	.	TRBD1	CATSLRQGNTGELFF	TGTGCCACCAGTCTAAGACAGGGGAACACCGGGGAGCTGTTTTTT
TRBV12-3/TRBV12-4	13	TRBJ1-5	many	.	CASSLRGSQPQHF	TGTGCCAGCAGTTTGAGGGGTTCTCAGCCCCAGCATTTT
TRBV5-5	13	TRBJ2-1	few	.	CASSPGWGNEQFF	TGTGCCAGCAGTCCAGGATGGGGGAATGAGCAGTTCTTC
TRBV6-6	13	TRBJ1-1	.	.	CASIRWYYTEAFF	TGTGCCAGCATTCGGTGGTACTACACTGAAGCTTTCTTT
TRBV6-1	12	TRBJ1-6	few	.	CASRQGNSPLHF	TGTGCCAGCAGACAGGGTAATTCACCCCTCCACTTT
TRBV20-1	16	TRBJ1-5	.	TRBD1	CSASHAGQVDSQPQHF	TGCAGTGCCAGTCATGCGGGACAGGTGGATTCGCAGCCCCAGCATTTT
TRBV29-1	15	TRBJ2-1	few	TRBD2	CSVAGTSGKGNEQFF	TGCAGCGTTGCCGGGACTAGCGGGAAGGGCAATGAGCAGTTCTTC
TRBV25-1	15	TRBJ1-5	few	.	CASSETSGHNQPQHF	TGTGCCAGCAGTGAGACTTCGGGACACAATCAGCCCCAGCATTTT
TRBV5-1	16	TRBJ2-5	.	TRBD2	CASSLVSGGPQETQYF	TGCGCCAGCAGCTTGGTTAGCGGGGGCCCCCAAGAGACCCAGTACTTC
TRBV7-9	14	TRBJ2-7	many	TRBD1	CASSPGQASYEQYF	TGTGCCAGCAGTCCGGGACAGGCGTCCTACGAGCAGTACTTC
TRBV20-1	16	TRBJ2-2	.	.	CSARAIQGSITGELFF	TGCAGTGCTAGAGCAATCCAGGGGTCGATAACCGGGGAGCTGTTTTTT
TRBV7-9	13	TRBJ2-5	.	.	CASTAAGQETQYF	TGTGCCAGCACTGCCGCGGGGCAAGAGACCCAGTACTTC
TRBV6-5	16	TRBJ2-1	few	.	CASSYSDSDSWNEQFF	TGTGCCAGCAGTTACTCGGACAGCGATTCGTGGAATGAGCAGTTCTTC
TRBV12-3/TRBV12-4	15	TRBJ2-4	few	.	CASSSTRGGKNIQYF	TGTGCCAGCAGTTCGACCCGGGGAGGAAAAAACATTCAGTACTTC
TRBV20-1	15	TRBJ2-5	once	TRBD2	CSARDGGRASETQYF	TGCAGTGCTAGAGACGGCGGGAGGGCCTCGGAGACCCAGTACTTC
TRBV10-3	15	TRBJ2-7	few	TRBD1	CAISGGQGASYEQYF	TGTGCCATCAGTGGTGGGCAGGGGGCGAGCTACGAGCAGTACTTC
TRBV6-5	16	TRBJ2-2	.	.	CASSVGTGWDTGELFF	TGTGCCAGCAGTGTTGGGACCGGCTGGGACACCGGGGAGCTGTTTTTT
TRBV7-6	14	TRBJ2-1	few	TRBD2	CASSFGAGDNEQFF	TGTGCCAGCAGCTTTGGGGCGGGGGACAATGAGCAGTTCTTC